This TCR beta chain originates from a study of Ad26.COV2.S vaccination and SARS-CoV-2 variants. As for the study in general: The Ad26.COV2.S arm of the COV1001 trial was where the donor was placed.

Produced via immunoSEQ multiplex PCR; TCRdb's table is partial and in-frame only. The sample yields around 270,000 clones, 87% seen once. This sample's treatment: about 20 received Ad26.COV2.S at low or high dose, single or two shots; 5 received placebo; per-sample allocation not given. Following the first vaccine or placebo injection, samples were taken on day 63. This receptor was taken from a person aged 18 to 65 who received the Ad26.COV2.S COVID-19 vaccine or a placebo. The source material was peripheral blood, sampled in a trial of Ad26.COV2.S vaccine versus placebo.

This chain's CDR3 is CASSGSGTRITGELFF. CDR3 DNA: TGTGCCAGCAGTGGTTCCGGGACTAGGATAACCGGGGAGCTGTTTTTT. The chain couples TRBV2 to TRBJ2-2; the match to TRBD2 covers 8 bases. This CDR3 region has 16 residues. The V segment lost 4 bases and the J segment 5 bases; nucleotides outside the gene matches: 9. The germline V gene has CDR1 SNHLY and CDR2 FYNNEI.